The 10 T cell receptor beta chains reported below all come from one sample, sequenced in a study of shared clonotypes between healthy human individuals. The table came from immunoSEQ multiplex PCR; TCRdb's copy has only in-frame clones and leaves some out. The data show around 1,000,000 clones, approximately 80% seen once. Sequencing used memory CD4+ T cells from PBMCs. The subset is: CD45RA-negative fraction. These receptors originate from a man aged 18 to 30 in good health. Some clones in this sample may be carry-over from other donors' samples.

The chain has TRBV7-2 and TRBJ1-5; perhaps TRBD1 as D (5 bases). The CDR3 runs to 15 residues. V dropped 5 bases and J dropped 4 bases, with 15 bases sitting between them. Germline-derived CDR1 and CDR2 are SGHTA and FQGNSA. The CDR3 loop reads CASSPFIGGNQPQHF. In DNA, the CDR3 is TGTGCCAGCAGCCCCTTTATTGGGGGAAATCAGCCCCAGCATTTT.

This clone has only a few counts. The chain has TRBV2 and TRBJ1-2, with no clear D. Trimming pared 7 bases from V and 8 bases from J, leaving 17 bases between. Germline V gene sequence: CDR1 SNHLY, CDR2 FYNNEI. This CDR3 spans 13 amino acids. In nucleotides, the CDR3 is TGTGCCAGCAACGTGAGACATAGGCGAGGCTACACCTTC. Protein: CASNVRHRRGYTF. Combining the CDR3 with reference TRBV2 and TRBJ1-2 gives the whole variable domain EPEVTQTPSHQVTQMGQEVILRCVPISNHLYFYWYRQILGQKVEFLVSFYNNEISEKSEIFDDQFSVERPDGSNFTLKIRSTKLEDSAMYFCASNVRHRRGYTFGSGTRLTVV.

This chain links TRBV4-2 with TRBJ1-5, with no clear D. Trimming shortened V by 4 bases and J by 0 bases, and 16 bases separated the two germline ends. This CDR3 spans 17 amino acids. Germline lookup yields CDR1 LGHNA and CDR2 YNFKEQ. For the CDR3, the DNA is TGTGCCAGCAGCCGGACTTGGGCCTCGTCTAGCAATCAGCCCCAGCATTTT. It codes for CASSRTWASSSNQPQHF.

The chain uses TRBV5-1 and TRBJ2-3, with TRBD1 matching 8 bases. The CDR3 sequence is 16 residues long. CDR1 is SGHRS, CDR2 YFSETQ, per germline. Trimming at V came to 0 bases and at J to 2 bases, leaving 5 bases not matched to a gene. The CDR3 reads CASSLAAGQVTDTQYF. CDR3 nucleotide sequence: TGCGCCAGCAGCTTGGCCGCGGGACAGGTCACAGATACGCAGTATTTT.

This clone has only a few counts. This rearrangement joins TRBV7-7 to TRBJ1-3; a weak D match, TRBD1 (5 bases). Germline assignment: CDR1 SSHAT and CDR2 FNYEAQ (reference sequence). This CDR3 is built from 13 residues. Between the trimmed V and J ends, which lost 4 bases and 4 bases, there was a span of 8 bases. The CDR3 loop is CASSSGVGNTIYF. The DNA of the CDR3 is TGTGCCAGCAGCTCGGGGGTAGGAAACACCATATATTTT.

The chain employs TRBV12-2 and TRBJ2-1; TRBD2 is taken as the D call from the table, unchecked against the DNA. TRBV12-2 is a pseudogene. This CDR3 has 20 residues. CDR3 DNA sequence: TGTGCAAGTCGCTTATATGGGCTAGCGGGAGGGCATCTAGAGGGGAATGAGCAGTTCTTC. Translated, it gives CASRLYGLAGGHLEGNEQFF.

A remark on this clone: This sequence may be a read error, since a much larger clone differs from it by one base. The sample carries other DNA sequences with the same CDR3. V gene TRBV6-6 combines with J gene TRBJ1-2; D might be TRBD1 (5 bases). This CDR3 contains 11 residues. Germline CDR1 and CDR2: MNHNY and SVGAGI (reference sequence). V shed 7 bases and J shed 7 bases, with 10 bases lying between them. CDR3 residues: CASTGGAGYTF. DNA for the CDR3: TGTGCCAGCACGGGGGGAGCTGGCTACACCTTC.

The rearrangement uses TRBV28 and TRBJ1-2; 9 nucleotides agree with TRBD1. V was pared by 5 bases and J by 8 bases, with 3 bases of the junction left unmatched. This CDR3 is 12 amino acids long. Germline CDR1 MDHEN, CDR2 SYDVKM. The DNA for the CDR3 is TGTGCCAGCAGTACAGGGGGCAGAGGCTACACCTTC. Translation gives CASSTGGRGYTF.

This clone was counted only a few times. Other DNA sequences in the same sample also yield this CDR3. The chain uses TRBV5-1 and TRBJ2-3; 7 bases fit TRBD1. The CDR3 covers 14 residues. The V gene's germline CDR1 is SGHRS and CDR2 YFSETQ. The V segment lost 0 bases and the J segment 4 bases; nucleotides outside the gene matches: 2. The CDR3 loop reads CASSLGQGADTQYF. The CDR3, as DNA: TGCGCCAGCAGCTTGGGGCAGGGGGCAGATACGCAGTATTTT.

As concerns this clone: Other DNA sequences in the sample encode the same CDR3. V gene TRBV18 combines with J gene TRBJ1-1; 7 bases are a match to TRBD1. The CDR3 totals 13 residues. Germline trimming cut 9 bases from V and 0 bases from J; bases unmatched to any gene: 4. Per the germline V gene, CDR1 is KGHSH and CDR2 is LQKENI. CDR3 nucleotide sequence: TGTGCCAGTAGGGGACAGATGAACACTGAAGCTTTCTTT. Its protein product is CASRGQMNTEAFF.